This T cell receptor beta chain appears in the sequencing data of a study of radiotherapy plus CTLA-4 blockade in lung cancer. Receiving focal radiation plus CTLA-4 blockade with ipilimumab were patients who had chemo-refractory metastatic non-small-cell lung cancer. Using immunoSEQ multiplex PCR, the repertoire was profiled, and TCRdb retains in-frame clones only, with some absent. The table has 85,000 to 100,000 clones, around 84% seen once. This CDR3 region has 16 residues. The TCR comes from a human donor with non-small cell lung cancer that progressed on radiotherapy plus ipilimumab. The V call is TRBV21-1, the J call TRBJ1-5. TRBV21-1 is described as a pseudogene. Specimen: peripheral blood, collected from a patient treated with radiotherapy plus ipilimumab. This CDR3 reads CASSKVAGGGNQPQHF. In DNA form, the CDR3 reads TGTGCCAGCAGCAAAGTGGCGGGAGGCGGCAATCAGCCCCAGCATTTT.